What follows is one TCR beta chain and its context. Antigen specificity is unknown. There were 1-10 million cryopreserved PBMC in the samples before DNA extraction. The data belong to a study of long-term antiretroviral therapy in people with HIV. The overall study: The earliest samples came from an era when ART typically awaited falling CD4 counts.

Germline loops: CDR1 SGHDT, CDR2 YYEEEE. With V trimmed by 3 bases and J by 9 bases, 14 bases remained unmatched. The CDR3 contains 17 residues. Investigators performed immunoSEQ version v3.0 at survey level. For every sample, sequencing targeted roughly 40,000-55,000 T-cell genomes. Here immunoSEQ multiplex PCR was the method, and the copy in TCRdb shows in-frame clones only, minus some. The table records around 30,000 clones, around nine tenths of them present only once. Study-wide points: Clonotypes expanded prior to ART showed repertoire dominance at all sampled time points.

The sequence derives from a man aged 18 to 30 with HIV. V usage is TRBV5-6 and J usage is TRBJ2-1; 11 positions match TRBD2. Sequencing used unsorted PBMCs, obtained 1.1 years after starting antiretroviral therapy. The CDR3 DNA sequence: TGTGCCAGCAGCTGGACCTATTTAGCGGGGGGGCGTAGTGAGCAGTTCTTC. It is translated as CASSWTYLAGGRSEQFF.